This T cell receptor beta chain appears in the sequencing data of a study of blood T cell repertoires in COVID-19. This CDR3 is built from 12 residues. In germline, CDR1 is MDHEN, CDR2 SYDVKM. Unmatched junction bases numbered 4, after V lost 7 bases and J lost 4 bases. TCRdb keeps only in-frame clones here, not all; method: immunoSEQ multiplex PCR. Of about 170,000 clones listed, around four fifths are singletons. Sequenced sample: peripheral blood. The receptor comes from an elderly woman with COVID-19, enrolled during active disease. The chain joins TRBV28 to TRBJ2-7; 7 bases map to TRBD1. DNA for the CDR3: TGTGCCAGCAAGGGACAGTATTACGAGCAGTACTTC. As protein: CASKGQYYEQYF.